A single sample is the source of the 10 T cell receptor beta chains below, sequenced in a study of shared clonotypes between healthy human individuals (TCRdb year 2020). The method was the immunoSEQ multiplex PCR assay. This immuneACCESS table, as held by TCRdb, lists in-frame sequences with V and J called but not all clones. Of the missing ones, under half trace to an unresolved V gene in checked studies; the others have no known cause. The sample profile shows roughly 120,000 clones; 55% to 80% of them were found once. Just under 25% of the sample is in the top ten clones. The specimen was memory CD8+ T cells sorted from blood. Read against the paper, the sample's cell subset or site label means: CD45RO+ cells pooled with CCR7-negative TemRA cells. The receptors were gathered from a woman in her thirties in good health.

J is TRBJ2-1 and V is TRBV7-6; D may be TRBD1 or TRBD2 (5 bases each). The ends were cut back, 3 bases at V and 0 bases at J, with 9 bases in the middle. The CDR3 spans 15 residues. Per germline, CDR1 SGHVS and CDR2 FNYEAQ. DNA of the CDR3: TGTGCCAGCAGCTTTGCCGGGGCCTCCTACAATGAGCAGTTCTTC. Residues: CASSFAGASYNEQFF.

The chain recombines TRBV27 with TRBJ2-7; TRBD2 matches at 10 bases. V shed 1 base and J 0 bases; nucleotides not matched to a gene: 3. The CDR3 sequence is 16 residues long. Germline CDR1 MNHEY, CDR2 SMNVEV (reference sequence). CDR3 in DNA: TGTGCCAGCAGTTTATATGGGACTAGCGCCTCCTACGAGCAGTACTTC. Translation: CASSLYGTSASYEQYF.

The rearrangement joins TRBV5-4 to TRBJ2-7, with 8 bases identical to TRBD1. The CDR3 loop spans 13 amino acids. In germline, CDR1 is SGHNT, CDR2 YYREEE (reference sequence). Trimming at V came to 4 bases and at J to 5 bases, leaving 5 bases not matched to a gene. DNA for the CDR3: TGTGCCAGCAGCAGCTGGACAGGGAACGAGCAGTACTTC. This codes for CASSSWTGNEQYF.

J is TRBJ2-7 and V is TRBV11-2; 7 positions match TRBD1. This CDR3 is built from 15 residues. J gave up 0 bases and V 5 bases, and 7 bases lay outside the gene matches. Looked up from germline, CDR1 is SGHAT and CDR2 is FQNNGV. CDR3 residues: CASSTRQGLSYEQYF. The DNA of the CDR3 is TGTGCCAGCAGCACCCGACAGGGCCTCTCCTACGAGCAGTACTTC.

This rearrangement joins TRBV11-1 to TRBJ2-2; no firm D call. The V end was cut by 7 bases, the J end by 3 bases, with 6 bases between. Germline CDR1 SGHAT, CDR2 FQDESV (reference sequence). The CDR3 has 12 residues. The CDR3 loop is CASTEDTGELFF. The CDR3, as DNA: TGTGCCAGCACAGAGGACACCGGGGAGCTGTTTTTT.

This clone came up a few times. CDR3 bases: TGTGCCACCCCAGGAGAAGCGGGAAGCTCCTACGAGCAGTACTTC. It translates to CATPGEAGSSYEQYF. The chain has TRBV2 and TRBJ2-7; the match to TRBD2 covers 7 bases. CDR1 is SNHLY, CDR2 FYNNEI, per germline. The V segment lost 10 bases and the J segment 0 bases; nucleotides outside the gene matches: 12. The CDR3 has 15 residues. Variable domain in full (rest from reference TRBV2 and TRBJ2-7): EPEVTQTPSHQVTQMGQEVILRCVPISNHLYFYWYRQILGQKVEFLVSFYNNEISEKSEIFDDQFSVERPDGSNFTLKIRSTKLEDSAMYFCATPGEAGSSYEQYFGPGTRLTVT.

This clone appeared a single time. The chain couples TRBV7-9 to TRBJ1-5; no firm D call. V was shortened by 2 bases and J by 9 bases, with 11 bases between the two germline ends. The CDR3 contains 13 residues. Germline V gene data show CDR1 as SEHNR and CDR2 as FQNEAQ (reference sequence). In DNA, the CDR3 is TGTGCCAGCAGCTTAAACAGTCTGGGGCCCCAGCATTTT. Translating gives CASSLNSLGPQHF.

This clone was picked up many times. The V call is TRBV29-1, the J call TRBJ1-4; 7 nucleotides align to TRBD1. With 5 bases clipped from V and 6 bases from J, the junction kept 6 bases outside the gene matches. Looked up from germline, CDR1 is SQVTM and CDR2 is ANQGSEA. The length of the CDR3 is 13 residues. Here the CDR3 DNA reads TGCAGCGTTACCCGGACAGGCGATGAAAAACTGTTTTTT. It yields the protein CSVTRTGDEKLFF.

J is TRBJ1-5 and V is TRBV14; D unclear. Trimming took off 2 bases at V and 5 bases at J, with 10 bases between the two ends. CDR1 is SGHDN, CDR2 FVKESK, per germline. The CDR3 extends over 14 amino acids. CDR3 residues: CASSQSSADQPQHF. The CDR3 coding sequence is TGTGCCAGCAGCCAATCCTCGGCCGATCAGCCCCAGCATTTT.

This clone occurred a few times. V is TRBV19 and J is TRBJ1-2, with 7 bases fitting TRBD1. The V gene's germline CDR1 is LNHDA and CDR2 SQIVND (reference sequence). Trimming removed 7 bases from V and 6 bases from J; junction bases left unmatched: 8. The CDR3 has 13 residues. In DNA, the CDR3 is TGTGCCAGTAAGACGCAGGGGGACAATGGCTACACCTTC. It yields the protein CASKTQGDNGYTF.